This T cell receptor beta chain was recovered during a study of T cell repertoires in cytomegalovirus infection. Whole-study context: Public signatures in TCR beta pointed to CMV infection and matching HLA type.

CDR1 and CDR2 (germline): SEHNR, FQNEAQ (reference sequence). V was pared by 5 bases and J by 10 bases, with 14 bases between. This CDR3 spans 12 amino acids. A word on this clonotype: Antigen: not known.

TCRdb re-derived calls from the reads in MiXCR, one entry per CDR3 protein. Of hundreds of thousands of distinct CDR3 sequences detected, 32% appear once; the ten largest clones hold around 12%. Overall study results and limits: Cumulative frequency of public TCR beta families picked out carriers of CMV plus the relevant HLA. Clonotype analysis showed dominance of the ex vivo response by HLA-C-restricted CMV-specific TCR beta clonotypes.

The TCR comes from a human donor in good health (CMV status not recorded). Some clones in this sample may be carry-over from other donors' samples. The chain combines TRBV7-9 with TRBJ1-1; D is uncertain. The specimen was cultured CD8+ T cells from PBMCs, collected from culture after CMV antigen stimulation. CDR3 DNA: TGTGCCAGCAGCCCCCGAGCACCGGGAGCTTTCTTT. Translation gives CASSPRAPGAFF.